This TCR beta chain was obtained from a study of shared clonotypes between healthy human individuals. Data came from immunoSEQ multiplex PCR; TCRdb stores just in-frame clones and leaves some out. The data show approximately 2.5 million clones, 93% seen once. J lost 4 bases, V lost 4 bases, and 8 bases had no gene match. The V gene's germline CDR1 is SGHRS and CDR2 YFSETQ. This CDR3 has 15 residues. As concerns this clone: The antigen remains unidentified. This specimen includes other DNA sequences encoding the same CDR3.

Findings of the study overall: The represented genetic and exposure-history diversity was limited by the small number of donors.

The sequence came from a man aged 18-30 years in good health. Some clones in this sample may be carry-over from other donors' samples. This rearrangement joins TRBV5-1 to TRBJ2-3; 8 bases are a match to TRBD1. Sequenced sample: naive CD4+ T cells from PBMCs. Described subset: CD45RA+ positively selected. CDR3 coding DNA: TGCGCCAGCAGCCTAGGACAGGGCGTCCCAGATACGCAGTATTTT. Protein: CASSLGQGVPDTQYF.